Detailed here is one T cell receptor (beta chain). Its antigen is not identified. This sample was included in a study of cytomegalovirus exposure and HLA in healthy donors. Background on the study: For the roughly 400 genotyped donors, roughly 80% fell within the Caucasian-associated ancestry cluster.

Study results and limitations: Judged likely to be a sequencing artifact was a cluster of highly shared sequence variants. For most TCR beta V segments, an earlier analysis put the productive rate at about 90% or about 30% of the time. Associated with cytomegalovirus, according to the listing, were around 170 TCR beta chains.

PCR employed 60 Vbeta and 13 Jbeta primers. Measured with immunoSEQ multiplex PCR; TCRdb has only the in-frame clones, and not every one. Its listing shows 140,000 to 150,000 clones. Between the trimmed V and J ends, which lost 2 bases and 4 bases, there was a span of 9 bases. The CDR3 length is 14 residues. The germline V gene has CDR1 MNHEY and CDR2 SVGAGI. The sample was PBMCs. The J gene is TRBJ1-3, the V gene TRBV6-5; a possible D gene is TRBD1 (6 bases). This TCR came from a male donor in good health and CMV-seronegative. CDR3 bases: TGTGCCAGCAGTTACGCAGGGGCCGGAAACACCATATATTTT. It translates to CASSYAGAGNTIYF.